Shown below are 20 T cell receptor beta chains from a single sample sequenced in a study of T cell responses to AZD1222 COVID-19 vaccine (dated by TCRdb to the early 2020s). Libraries were made using the immunoSEQ multiplex PCR assay. Not all clones reach the TCRdb copy of this immuneACCESS table, which keeps in-frame sequences only. Checked studies attribute under half of the gap to unresolved V genes and leave the rest unexplained. In this sample the table shows over 65,000 clones, under 95% of which occur a single time. The top ten hold 7% to 8.5% of the sample. In the paper's terms, the time point label means: baseline before first vaccination. Taken with the paper, the label for treatment or condition translates to: meningococcal conjugate vaccine given as trial control. The starting material was peripheral blood, obtained on day 0 of MenACWY control vaccination. The receptors come from an adult in good health.

The rearrangement links TRBV4-2 to TRBJ2-7, with TRBD2 matching over 9 bases. Germline lookup yields CDR1 LGHNA and CDR2 YNFKEQ. CDR3 length: 16 amino acids. Trimming took 0 bases from V and 5 from J; bases not matched to a gene: 8. The CDR3 here is CASSQDQASGGNEQYF. DNA of the CDR3: TGTGCCAGCAGCCAAGATCAGGCAAGCGGGGGGAACGAGCAGTACTTC.

V is TRBV6-5 and J is TRBJ2-3; TRBD2 agrees at 8 bases. The CDR3 is 14 residues long. Germline V lookup: CDR1 MNHEY, CDR2 SVGAGI. The junction had 0 bases not matched to a gene; V was cut back by 4 bases and J by 0 bases. In DNA form, the CDR3 reads TGTGCCAGCAGTTCTAGCGGGAGCACAGATACGCAGTATTTT. Its protein product is CASSSSGSTDTQYF.

This chain uses TRBV28 with TRBJ1-2, with a possible D match to TRBD1 (6 bases). Germline CDR1 MDHEN, CDR2 SYDVKM. The CDR3 runs 16 residues. The germline V and J ends were trimmed by 4 bases and 2 bases, with 17 bases remaining between them. The CDR3 loop is CASSSVDRSSNYGYTF. Written as DNA, the CDR3 is TGTGCCAGCAGTTCGGTGGACAGAAGTTCAAACTATGGCTACACCTTC.

V usage is TRBV27 and J usage is TRBJ1-5; D gene unclear. Germline V gene data show CDR1 as MNHEY and CDR2 as SMNVEV (reference sequence). The CDR3 is 15 amino acids. Between the trimmed V and J ends, which lost 3 bases and 3 bases, there was a span of 12 bases. CDR3: CASSFEGAPNQPQHF. The CDR3 DNA sequence: TGTGCCAGCAGTTTTGAGGGTGCCCCCAATCAGCCCCAGCATTTT.

The chain carries TRBV7-8 and TRBJ1-1, with 7 bases fitting TRBD1. V dropped 5 bases and J dropped 4; count of bases not matched to a gene: 7. The CDR3 extends over 14 amino acids. Looked up from germline, CDR1 is SGHVS and CDR2 is FQNEAQ. CDR3 coding DNA: TGTGCCAGCAGCCCAGGGGGGGGAAGCACTGAAGCTTTCTTT. Amino acid sequence: CASSPGGGSTEAFF.

The genes are TRBV5-1 and TRBJ2-3; perhaps TRBD1 as D (5 bases). The CDR3 has 15 residues. V lost 0 bases and J lost 1, with 9 bases in between. The germline V gene encodes CDR1 SGHRS and CDR2 YFSETQ. The CDR3 is CASSLAVGGTDTQYF. Here the CDR3 DNA reads TGCGCCAGCAGCTTGGCCGTAGGGGGCACAGATACGCAGTATTTT.

The rearrangement joins TRBV19 to TRBJ2-2; D is possibly TRBD2 (5 bases). Trimming took 7 bases from V and 1 from J, leaving 10 bases between them. From germline, CDR1 is LNHDA and CDR2 SQIVND (reference sequence). The CDR3 covers 14 residues. This CDR3 is CASKPSGNTGELFF. In nucleotides, the CDR3 is TGTGCCAGTAAGCCCAGCGGGAACACCGGGGAGCTGTTTTTT.

The CDR3 protein is CASSITSSSGNTIYF. The CDR3, as DNA: TGTGCCAGCAGCATCACGTCCAGCTCTGGAAACACCATATATTTT. J is TRBJ1-3 and V is TRBV7-2; D is ambiguous. Germline V lookup: CDR1 SGHTA, CDR2 FQGNSA. V dropped 5 bases and J dropped 0 bases, with 11 bases sitting between them. The CDR3 length is 15 residues.

This clone occurred once. This CDR3 is CASSPVGEKGSPLHF. CDR3 in DNA: TGCGCCAGCAGCCCGGTTGGGGAAAAGGGTTCACCCCTCCACTTT. The rearrangement links TRBV5-1 to TRBJ1-6; D uncertain. Germline V CDR1 and CDR2: SGHRS, YFSETQ. V was cut by 4 bases and J by 9 bases, with 17 bases left in between. This CDR3 region has 15 residues.

V usage is TRBV27 and J usage is TRBJ2-7, with 14 nucleotides matching TRBD2. Germline assignment: CDR1 MNHEY and CDR2 SMNVEV (reference sequence). Germline trimming cut 5 bases from V and 6 bases from J; bases unmatched to any gene: 3. CDR3 length: 14 residues. This chain's CDR3 is CASSGTSGSGEQYF. The CDR3, as DNA: TGTGCCAGCAGTGGGACTAGCGGGAGTGGCGAGCAGTACTTC.

This clone has more than one count but fewer than ten. J is TRBJ2-3 and V is TRBV27; D could derive from TRBD1 or TRBD2 (6 bases each). In germline, CDR1 is MNHEY, CDR2 SMNVEV (reference sequence). V lost 6 bases and J 2 bases, leaving 18 bases between the germline ends. The CDR3 contains 16 residues. As DNA, the CDR3 is TGTGCCAGCAGCCGGCGGCAGGGGACTTACACAGATACGCAGTATTTT. This sequence encodes CASSRRQGTYTDTQYF.

The rearrangement links TRBV15 to TRBJ2-1; 8 bases agree with TRBD1. V was pared by 3 bases and J by 6 bases, with 13 bases of the junction left unmatched. The CDR3 totals 17 residues. The V gene's germline CDR1 is LNHNV and CDR2 YYDKDF (reference sequence). The CDR3 here is CATSRRWTGLSPNEQFF. The CDR3 DNA reads as TGTGCCACCAGCAGGCGCTGGACAGGGCTAAGTCCCAATGAGCAGTTCTTC.

V and J are TRBV4-1 and TRBJ1-6; D is uncertain. Germline V gives CDR1 MGHRA, CDR2 YSYEKL. The CDR3 runs 15 residues. The V end was cut by 5 bases, the J end by 0 bases, with 8 bases between. In nucleotides, the CDR3 is TGCGCCAGCAGCAGGGAGAGCTCCTATAATTCACCCCTCCACTTT. Its protein product is CASSRESSYNSPLHF.

The CDR3 DNA reads as TGTGCCAGCAGCTTAGCGCCCCCGCTAACCCGGGACGCGGCTAGCACAGATACGCAGTATTTT. Residues: CASSLAPPLTRDAASTDTQYF. The V and J genes are TRBV7-2 and TRBJ2-3; tentatively, D is TRBD1 or TRBD2 (5 bases each). Looked up from germline, CDR1 is SGHTA and CDR2 is FQGNSA. The ends were cut back, 0 bases at V and 0 bases at J, with 25 bases in the middle. This CDR3 comprises 21 residues.

This sequence joins TRBV2 and TRBJ1-2; D is undetermined. V lost 2 bases, J lost 2 bases, and 9 bases lay in between. This CDR3 comprises 14 residues. Germline V gene data show CDR1 as SNHLY and CDR2 as FYNNEI. CDR3: CASSEYGGNYGYTF. DNA for the CDR3: TGTGCCAGCAGTGAATACGGCGGGAACTATGGCTACACCTTC.

This sequence joins TRBV30 and TRBJ1-1; D unclear. Trimming removed 0 bases from V and 4 bases from J, with 12 bases in between. CDR3 length: 14 amino acids. The V gene's germline CDR1 is GTSNPN and CDR2 SVGIG (reference sequence). The CDR3 protein is CAWSVFFGGTEAFF. In nucleotides, the CDR3 is TGTGCCTGGAGTGTATTTTTCGGCGGCACTGAAGCTTTCTTT.

The gene calls are TRBV5-6 and TRBJ1-4, with a tentative D call TRBD1 (5 bases). V lost 4 bases to trimming and J lost 8 bases, with 18 bases between them. CDR3 length: 15 residues. The germline gives CDR1 SGHDT, CDR2 YYEEEE. The CDR3 region has the DNA TGTGCCAGCAGCAGCCGAACTTGGGGCGACGAAAAACTGTTTTTT. Amino acids: CASSSRTWGDEKLFF.

The CDR3 DNA reads TGTGCCAGTAGTTCCCGGGACAGGGGTGACAATGAGCAGTTCTTC. Encoded protein: CASSSRDRGDNEQFF. The chain has TRBV19 and TRBJ2-1; 10 bases are shared with TRBD1. V gave up 5 bases and J gave up 5 bases; unmatched junction bases: 6. Germline lookup yields CDR1 LNHDA and CDR2 SQIVND (reference sequence). The CDR3 length is 15 residues.

This clone was seen only a few times. V and J are TRBV7-3 and TRBJ1-4, with D possibly matching TRBD1 (5 bases). The CDR3 has 13 amino acids. Germline V gene data show CDR1 as SGHTA and CDR2 as FQGTGA. Trimming removed 6 bases at V and 4 bases at J, with 9 bases between. CDR3 nucleotide sequence: TGTGCCAGCAGTGAGGGGAATAATGAAAAACTGTTTTTT. This encodes CASSEGNNEKLFF.

The V and J genes are TRBV6-2 or TRBV6-3 and TRBJ1-5; D is uncertain. The germline V gene encodes CDR1 MNHEY and CDR2 SVGEGT. Trimming removed 5 bases at V and 7 bases at J, with 9 bases between. This CDR3 has 12 residues. CDR3 sequence reads: CASSRREQPQHF. The CDR3 coding sequence is TGTGCCAGCAGTCGCAGAGAACAGCCCCAGCATTTT.